These 12 T cell receptor beta chains were sequenced from one sample in a study of primary melanoma T cells and metastatic recurrence (dated by TCRdb to 2018 to 2020). Library method: the immunoSEQ multiplex PCR assay. This is the immuneACCESS table as TCRdb keeps it, with only in-frame sequences that have V and J called. A part of the clones is gone; compared with another copy, unresolved V genes explain less than half, and the rest is unexplained. This sample gives some 980 clones in total; around 86% of them show up just once. Roughly a third of the sample comes from the top ten. The sample comprised melanoma tumor tissue. Receptor source: a human donor with melanoma.

This sequence joins TRBV19 and TRBJ2-1; D is perhaps TRBD2 (5 bases). The CDR3 covers 14 residues. In germline, CDR1 is LNHDA, CDR2 SQIVND (reference sequence). The V end lost 8 bases, the J end lost 0 bases, and 11 bases lay between the germline ends. As DNA, the CDR3 is TGTGCCAGTTCGGAGGTAAGCTCCTACAATGAGCAGTTCTTC. Protein sequence: CASSEVSSYNEQFF.

CDR3: CASSSMSGEGGYTF. The CDR3 bases are TGCGCCAGCAGCTCCATGTCAGGGGAGGGCGGCTACACCTTC. This chain links TRBV5-1 with TRBJ1-2; D might be TRBD1 (6 bases). Germline CDR1 reads SGHRS; CDR2 reads YFSETQ. The CDR3 has 14 amino acids. Trimming shortened V by 3 bases and J by 8 bases, and 17 bases separated the two germline ends.

The gene calls are TRBV23-1 and TRBJ2-2, with D possibly being TRBD1 (6 bases). TRBV23-1 is an ORF, with its function uncertain. V was shortened by 5 bases and J by 5 bases, with 18 bases between the two germline ends. CDR3 length: 16 residues. CDR3 sequence reads: CASSSGVLALTGELFF. For the CDR3, the DNA is TGCGCCAGCAGTTCAGGGGTATTAGCTTTGACCGGGGAGCTGTTTTTT.

This chain joins TRBV23-1 and TRBJ2-6; a weak D match, TRBD1 (5 bases). TRBV23-1 is noted as an ORF with a role that remains uncertain. The CDR3 runs 16 residues. Trimming shortened V by 4 bases and J by 0 bases, and 10 bases separated the two germline ends. The CDR3 DNA follows: TGCGCCAGCAGTCTCGGTCAGGGCTCTGGGGCCAACGTCCTGACTTTC. It yields the protein CASSLGQGSGANVLTF.

The chain links TRBV11-3 to TRBJ2-5; the match to TRBD1 covers 8 bases. The CDR3 loop spans 18 amino acids. Germline loops: CDR1 SGHNT, CDR2 YENEEA. The junction had 18 bases not matched to a gene; V was cut back by 5 bases and J by 4 bases. As DNA, the CDR3 is TGTGCCAGCAGCGACAGACAGGGGATAGGGTTCTGGGGAGAGACCCAGTACTTC. Its translation is CASSDRQGIGFWGETQYF.

This clone was observed a handful of times. At one end the junction does not follow the germline gene, possibly because of a read error. This chain links TRBV11-3 with TRBJ1-1; D gene unclear. From germline, CDR1 is SGHNT and CDR2 YENEEA. The CDR3 has 14 residues. This CDR3 is CANSLPYGNTEAFF. CDR3 DNA: TGTGCCAACAGCTTGCCCTACGGGAACACTGAAGCTTTCTTT.

The chain combines TRBV5-1 with TRBJ1-1; 7 bases are shared with TRBD1. This CDR3 has 14 amino acids. The ends lost 4 bases at V and 11 bases at J; junction bases unmatched: 14. CDR1 and CDR2 (germline): SGHRS, YFSETQ. CDR3 nucleotide sequence: TGCGCCAGCAGCGATTGGGACAGCCCGTCGCAGGCTTTCTTT. This codes for CASSDWDSPSQAFF.

Relative to its sample, this clone is hyperexpanded. The J gene is TRBJ1-1, the V gene TRBV11-3; unclear D gene. The CDR3 covers 15 residues. Germline V gene data show CDR1 as SGHNT and CDR2 as YENEEA. Trimming pared 5 bases from V and 1 base from J, leaving 14 bases between. The CDR3 DNA follows: TGTGCCAGCAGCCCTACGACCCCGGGGAACACTGAAGCTTTCTTT. Translated, it gives CASSPTTPGNTEAFF.

The rearrangement links TRBV11-3 to TRBJ1-2, with a tentative D call TRBD1 (6 bases). The CDR3 spans 18 residues. Germline V CDR1 and CDR2: SGHNT, YENEEA. V lost 5 bases to trimming and J lost 4 bases, with 26 bases between them. The CDR3 nucleotides read TGTGCCAGCAGCCCCCGAGACCGAACCGACAGGACTATCTATGGCTACACCTTC. Translation: CASSPRDRTDRTIYGYTF.

The chain has TRBV11-3 and TRBJ1-2, with D perhaps TRBD1 (6 bases). The CDR3 runs to 14 residues. Germline V gene lookup returns CDR1 SGHNT and CDR2 YENEEA. V dropped 4 bases and J dropped 8 bases, with 17 bases sitting between them. The CDR3 here is CASSSPGAFWGYTF. The CDR3, as DNA: TGTGCCAGCAGCTCTCCAGGGGCCTTCTGGGGCTACACCTTC.

V and J are TRBV5-1 and TRBJ2-1; D unresolved. The V end lost 4 bases, the J end lost 0 bases, and 8 bases lay between the germline ends. The CDR3 covers 14 residues. Germline V CDR1 and CDR2: SGHRS, YFSETQ. CDR3 sequence reads: CASSVMSSYNEQFF. DNA for the CDR3: TGCGCCAGCAGCGTGATGAGCTCCTACAATGAGCAGTTCTTC.

The V and J genes are TRBV19 and TRBJ2-7, with TRBD2 identical over 13 bases. The CDR3 consists of 15 residues. Germline CDR1 and CDR2: LNHDA and SQIVND (reference sequence). Trimming took 4 bases from V and 4 from J; bases not matched to a gene: 4. The CDR3 spells CASSKGTSGVYEQYF. The CDR3 nucleotides are TGTGCCAGTAGTAAAGGGACTAGCGGGGTATACGAGCAGTACTTC.